The 5 T cell receptor beta chains given below trace back to one sample, sequenced in a study of beta chain features in type 1 diabetes. Of the isolated RNA, all was reverse transcribed, and so the sequenced material was expressed TCRB transcripts. The data were produced by immunoSEQ multiplex PCR, yet TCRdb's version contains in-frame clones alone and is incomplete. The sample records approximately 470,000 clones, roughly 30% being singletons. Sequences were obtained from naive CD4+ T cells from blood. The source is a man in his late teens or twenties in good health.

The table lists this clone with a few counts. The V call is TRBV29-1, the J call TRBJ1-1, with 8 bases identical to TRBD1. V gave up 4 bases and J gave up 1 base; unmatched junction bases: 5. CDR1 is SQVTM, CDR2 ANQGSEA, per germline. The CDR3 extends over 14 amino acids. DNA for the CDR3: TGCAGCGTTGGGTCCGGGACAGGGAACACTGAAGCTTTCTTT. Translating gives CSVGSGTGNTEAFF.

J is TRBJ2-3 and V is TRBV9, with unresolved D. Germline CDR1 reads SGDLS; CDR2 reads YYNGEE. Trimming shortened V by 3 bases and J by 4 bases, and 15 bases separated the two germline ends. The CDR3 has 15 amino acids. The CDR3 nucleotides read TGTGCCAGCAGCGCCACCTTCGACACTCCAGATACGCAGTATTTT. Protein product: CASSATFDTPDTQYF.

V usage is TRBV5-1 and J usage is TRBJ2-7; D unclear. The V gene lost 0 bases and the J gene lost 1 base, with 11 bases spanning the gap. Germline assignment: CDR1 SGHRS and CDR2 YFSETQ. The CDR3 extends over 15 amino acids. This CDR3 is CASSLEPHGSYEQYF. The DNA of the CDR3 is TGCGCCAGCAGCTTGGAGCCCCATGGATCCTACGAGCAGTACTTC.

The chain is built from TRBV7-9 and TRBJ1-1; D not certain. Germline CDR1 SEHNR, CDR2 FQNEAQ (reference sequence). V gave up 5 bases and J gave up 2 bases, with 9 bases separating them. This CDR3 is 13 amino acids long. The CDR3 DNA is TGTGCCAGCAGCCGGATAGCCAACACTGAAGCTTTCTTT. It translates to CASSRIANTEAFF.

This clone was observed a handful of times. The chain is built from TRBV28 and TRBJ2-3; the D is unclear. The germline CDR1 and CDR2 sequences are MDHEN and SYDVKM. V was shortened by 3 bases and J by 4 bases, with 11 bases between the two germline ends. The length of the CDR3 is 14 residues. CDR3 region: CASSFRYRPDTQYF. CDR3 sequence (DNA): TGTGCCAGCAGTTTCCGCTACCGGCCAGATACGCAGTATTTT.